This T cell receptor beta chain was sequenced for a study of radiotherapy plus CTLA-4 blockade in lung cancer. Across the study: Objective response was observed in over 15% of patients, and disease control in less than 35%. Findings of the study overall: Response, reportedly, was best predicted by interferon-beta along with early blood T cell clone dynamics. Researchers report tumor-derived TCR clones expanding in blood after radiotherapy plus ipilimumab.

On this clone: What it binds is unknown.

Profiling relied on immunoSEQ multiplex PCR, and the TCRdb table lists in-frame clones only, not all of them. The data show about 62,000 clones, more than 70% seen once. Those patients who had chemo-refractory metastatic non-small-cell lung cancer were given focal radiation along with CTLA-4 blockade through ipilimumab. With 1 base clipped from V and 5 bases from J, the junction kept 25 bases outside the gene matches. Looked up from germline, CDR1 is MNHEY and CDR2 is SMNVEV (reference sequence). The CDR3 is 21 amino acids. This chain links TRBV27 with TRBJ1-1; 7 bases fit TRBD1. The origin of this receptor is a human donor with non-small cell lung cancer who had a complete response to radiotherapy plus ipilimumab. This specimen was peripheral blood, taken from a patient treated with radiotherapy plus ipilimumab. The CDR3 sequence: CASSLLAPPKRRGRHGTEAFF. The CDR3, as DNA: TGTGCCAGCAGTTTATTAGCCCCCCCGAAGAGGAGGGGGCGCCATGGGACTGAAGCTTTCTTT.